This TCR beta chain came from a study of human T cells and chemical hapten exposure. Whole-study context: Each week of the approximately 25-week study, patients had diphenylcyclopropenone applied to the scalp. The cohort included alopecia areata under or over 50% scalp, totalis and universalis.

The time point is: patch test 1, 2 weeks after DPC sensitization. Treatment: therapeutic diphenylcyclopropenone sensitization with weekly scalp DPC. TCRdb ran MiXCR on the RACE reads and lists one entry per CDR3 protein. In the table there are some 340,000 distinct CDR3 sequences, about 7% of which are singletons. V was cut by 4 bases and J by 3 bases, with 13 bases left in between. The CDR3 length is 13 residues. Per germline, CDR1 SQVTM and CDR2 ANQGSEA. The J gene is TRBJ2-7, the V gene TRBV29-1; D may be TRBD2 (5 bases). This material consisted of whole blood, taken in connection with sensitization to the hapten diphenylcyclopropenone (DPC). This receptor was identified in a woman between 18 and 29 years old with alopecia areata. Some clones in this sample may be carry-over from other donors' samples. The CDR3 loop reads CSVGRTGNYEQYF. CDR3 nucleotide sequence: TGCAGCGTTGGGAGGACGGGAAACTACGAGCAGTACTTC.